This T cell receptor beta chain was captured by sequencing in a study of T cells in tumors after PD-1 blockade. Study context: Daily vismodegib 150 mg continued in a subset of anti-PD-1-treated patients. Mean per blood sample: 113,528 templates (about 21,000-270,000), around 38,000 unique clonotypes.

The CDR3 is made up of 14 amino acids. Germline CDR1 is SEHNR and CDR2 is FQNEAQ (reference sequence). V shed 5 bases and J 3 bases; nucleotides not matched to a gene: 5. Measured with immunoSEQ multiplex PCR; TCRdb has only the in-frame clones, and not every one. The sample lists approximately 47,000 clones; roughly 80% were seen once. Tumor or blood genomic DNA was sequenced, with inputs of about 600 ng to 6,004 ng. The source material was PBMCs, sampled before anti-PD-1 treatment. The gene calls are TRBV7-9 and TRBJ1-2; 8 nucleotides agree with TRBD1. The receptor comes from a human donor with basal cell carcinoma. The DNA of the CDR3 is TGTGCCAGCAGCCAAGACAGGGGATACTATGGCTACACCTTC. It codes for CASSQDRGYYGYTF.